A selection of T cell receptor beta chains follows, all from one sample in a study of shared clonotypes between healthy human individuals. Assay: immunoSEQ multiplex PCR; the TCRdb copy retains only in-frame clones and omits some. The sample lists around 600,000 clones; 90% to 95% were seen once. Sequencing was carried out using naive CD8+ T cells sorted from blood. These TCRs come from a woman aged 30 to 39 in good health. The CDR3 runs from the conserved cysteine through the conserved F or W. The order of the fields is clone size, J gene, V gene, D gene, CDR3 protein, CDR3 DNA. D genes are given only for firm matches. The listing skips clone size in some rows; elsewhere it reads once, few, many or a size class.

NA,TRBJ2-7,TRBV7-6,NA,CASSDSGYEQYF,TGTGCCAGTAGTGATAGCGGCTACGAGCAGTACTTC
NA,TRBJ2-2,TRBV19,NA,CASSAYTATGELFF,TGTGCCAGTAGTGCGTATACAGCCACCGGGGAGCTGTTTTTT
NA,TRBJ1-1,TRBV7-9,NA,CASSPTFGANTEAFF,TGTGCCAGCAGCCCGACTTTTGGGGCGAACACTGAAGCTTTCTTT
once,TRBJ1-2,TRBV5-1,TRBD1,CASSLGPGTGDGYTF,TGCGCCAGCAGCTTGGGCCCCGGGACAGGGGATGGCTACACCTTC
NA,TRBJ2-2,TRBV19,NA,CASSIATGTLGGELFF,TGTGCCAGTAGTATAGCCACCGGGACGCTAGGCGGGGAGCTGTTTTTT
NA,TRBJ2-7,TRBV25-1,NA,CASSEFVSSTGIYEQYF,TGTGCCAGCAGTGAATTCGTGTCAAGTACAGGGATCTACGAGCAGTACTTC
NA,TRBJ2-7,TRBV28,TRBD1,CASSPTGTASYEQYF,TGTGCCAGCAGTCCAACCGGGACAGCCTCCTACGAGCAGTACTTC
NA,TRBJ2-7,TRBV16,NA,CASSRPGGDYEQYF,TGTGCCAGCAGCCGGCCAGGGGGGGACTACGAGCAGTACTTC
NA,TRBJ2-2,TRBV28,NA,CASSPGTGELFF,TGTGCCAGCAGTCCGGGCACCGGGGAGCTGTTTTTT
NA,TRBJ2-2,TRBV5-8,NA,CASSAGTDDTGELFF,TGTGCCAGCAGCGCCGGGACCGACGACACCGGGGAGCTGTTTTTT
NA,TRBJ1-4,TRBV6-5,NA,CASSYFPDNEKLFF,TGTGCCAGCAGTTACTTCCCGGATAATGAAAAACTGTTTTTT
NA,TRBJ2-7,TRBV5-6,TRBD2,CASSLTRSGTSGYEQYF,TGTGCCAGCAGCTTGACCCGCTCCGGGACTAGCGGCTACGAGCAGTACTTC
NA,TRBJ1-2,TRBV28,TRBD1,CASSPGGGHLYGYTF,TGTGCCAGCAGTCCAGGAGGGGGCCACTTGTATGGCTACACCTTC
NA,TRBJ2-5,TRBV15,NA,CATSRDAGARETQYF,TGTGCCACCAGCAGAGACGCGGGCGCGAGGGAGACCCAGTACTTC
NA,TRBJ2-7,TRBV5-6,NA,CASSHGLAGGSYEQYF,TGTGCCAGCAGCCACGGACTAGCAGGGGGGTCCTACGAGCAGTACTTC
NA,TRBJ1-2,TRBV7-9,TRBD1,CASSSRDRVGGYTF,TGCGCCAGCAGCTCCCGGGACAGGGTAGGAGGCTACACCTTC
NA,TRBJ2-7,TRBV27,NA,CASRTSPVGEGYEQYF,TGTGCCAGCAGAACCTCTCCGGTAGGCGAAGGGTACGAGCAGTACTTC
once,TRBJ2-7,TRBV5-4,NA,CASSSGPGEQYF,TGTGCCAGCAGCAGCGGTCCTGGAGAGCAGTACTTC
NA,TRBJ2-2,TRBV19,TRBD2,CASSRLAGTTGELFF,TGTGCCAGTAGTAGACTAGCGGGAACCACCGGGGAGCTGTTTTTT
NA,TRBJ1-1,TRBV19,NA,CASSILQGMNTEAFF,TGTGCCAGTAGTATACTTCAGGGTATGAACACTGAAGCTTTCTTT
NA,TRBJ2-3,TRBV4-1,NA,CASSTHIPDTQYF,TGCGCCAGCAGCACTCACATTCCAGATACGCAGTATTTT
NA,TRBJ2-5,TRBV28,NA,CASSSGETQYF,TGTGCCAGCAGCTCTGGGGAGACCCAGTACTTC
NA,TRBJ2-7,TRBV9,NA,CASSVAVGAYEQYF,TGTGCCAGCAGCGTAGCTGTAGGGGCCTACGAGCAGTACTTC
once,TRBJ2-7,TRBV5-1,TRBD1,CASSEGQAASYF,TGCGCCAGCAGCGAAGGACAGGCCGCAAGCTACTTC
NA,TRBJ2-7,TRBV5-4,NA,CASSFSAGPLSSYEQYF,TGTGCCAGCAGCTTCTCGGCGGGACCGCTCAGCTCCTACGAGCAGTACTTC
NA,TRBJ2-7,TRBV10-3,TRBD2,CAISEPATSGRGSSYEQYF,TGTGCCATCAGTGAGCCCGCGACTAGCGGGAGGGGGAGCTCCTACGAGCAGTACTTC
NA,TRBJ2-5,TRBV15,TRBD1,CATSGGQGTETQYF,TGTGCCACCAGCGGGGGACAGGGTACGGAGACCCAGTACTTC
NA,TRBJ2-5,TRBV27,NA,CASSLQDGETQYF,TGTGCCAGCAGTTTACAAGATGGAGAGACCCAGTACTTC
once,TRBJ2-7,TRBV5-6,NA,CASSRTSIPYEQYF,TGTGCCAGCAGCCGGACTTCGATTCCCTACGAGCAGTACTTC
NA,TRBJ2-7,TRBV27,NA,CASSSSYEQYF,TGTGCCAGCAGTTCATCCTACGAGCAGTACTTC
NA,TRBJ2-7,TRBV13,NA,CASSPEKSYEQYF,TGTGCCAGCAGCCCAGAAAAATCCTACGAGCAGTACTTC
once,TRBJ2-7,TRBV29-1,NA,CSVVLENTPGEQYF,TGCAGCGTTGTATTGGAGAACACTCCTGGCGAGCAGTACTTC
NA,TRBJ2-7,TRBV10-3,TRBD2,CAISESAGPLAGIDYEQYF,TGTGCCATCAGTGAGTCCGCGGGGCCACTAGCGGGAATTGACTACGAGCAGTACTTC
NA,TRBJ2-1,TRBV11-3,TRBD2,CASSLGTTNEQFF,TGTGCCAGCAGCCTCGGGACTACCAATGAGCAGTTCTTC
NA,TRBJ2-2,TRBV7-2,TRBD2,CARPGLAGVNTGELFF,TGTGCCAGACCCGGACTAGCGGGAGTAAACACCGGGGAGCTGTTTTTT
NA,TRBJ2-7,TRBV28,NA,CASSPTLVRGKSYEQYF,TGTGCCAGCAGTCCAACTCTGGTCAGGGGTAAGTCCTACGAGCAGTACTTC
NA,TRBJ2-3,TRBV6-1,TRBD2,CASSENRLAGGGSTDTQYF,TGTGCCAGCAGTGAAAACAGGCTAGCGGGAGGGGGGAGCACAGATACGCAGTATTTT
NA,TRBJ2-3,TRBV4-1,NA,CASSQDLFIGNTQYF,TGCGCCAGCAGCCAAGATCTGTTTATCGGGAATACGCAGTATTTT
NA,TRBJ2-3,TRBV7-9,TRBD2,CASNRGTSGSDTQYF,TGTGCCAGCAACCGCGGGACTAGCGGGTCAGATACGCAGTATTTT
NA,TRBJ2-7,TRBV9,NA,CASSVAGRGEQYF,TGTGCCAGCAGCGTAGCCGGGAGAGGTGAGCAGTACTTC
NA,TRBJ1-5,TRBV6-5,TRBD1,CASSPTGKIAQHF,TGTGCCAGCAGCCCGACAGGGAAAATTGCCCAGCATTTT
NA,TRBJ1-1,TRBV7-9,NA,CASSFLTAGLPEAFF,TGTGCCAGCAGCTTTTTGACCGCAGGGCTACCTGAAGCTTTCTTT
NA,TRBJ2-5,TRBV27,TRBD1,CASSSRQGSETQYF,TGTGCCAGCAGTTCCCGACAGGGTTCGGAGACCCAGTACTTC
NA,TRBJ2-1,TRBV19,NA,CASSLGLGKNEQFF,TGTGCCAGTAGTCTCGGACTCGGAAAGAATGAGCAGTTCTTC